The entry below describes one T cell receptor (beta chain). The antigen is undetermined. The CDR3 extends over 14 amino acids. The germline V gene encodes CDR1 SQVTM and CDR2 ANQGSEA. The trim removed 4 bases at V and 8 bases at J, leaving 8 bases unmatched. This entry comes from a study of T-cell reconstitution after alpha-beta-depleted transplantation in children. Study results and limitations: Expanded graft clones numbering several hundred reportedly gave rise to alpha-beta T cells about two months after transplant. By one year post-transplant, T-cell counts and diversity largely arose from T cells that were newly produced. The high TCRbeta diversity at day 60 in some patients came from surviving recipient T cells and thymic progenitors.

Unique molecular identifiers were built into the TCRbeta library. TCRdb re-called the PCR reads through MiXCR, storing one row per CDR3 protein. The sample yields fewer than 550,000 distinct CDR3 sequences, over 10% seen once. The specimen was PBMCs, mostly from graft donor cells, collected 180 days after TCRalphabeta/CD19-depleted stem cell transplant. V is TRBV29-1 and J is TRBJ1-6; 7 bases align to TRBD1. The sequence derives from a female patient between 2 and 15 years old who had a stem cell transplant for aplastic anemia, so the T cells may come from the graft donor. The CDR3 DNA is TGCAGCGTTGGAGAACAGGGGAGAGATTCACCCCTCCACTTT. Encoded protein: CSVGEQGRDSPLHF.